The 14 T cell receptor beta chains in this list originate from one sample, sequenced in a study of cytomegalovirus exposure and HLA in healthy donors. The PCR ran on 60 Vbeta and 13 Jbeta primers. Only in-frame clones appear in the TCRdb table, and some are missing; sequencing was by immunoSEQ multiplex PCR. The sample includes 120,000 to 150,000 clones, around 73% of them seen just once. The sample taken for sequencing was PBMCs. These receptors all stem from a female donor in good health and CMV-seronegative.

V usage is TRBV6-5 and J usage is TRBJ2-7; 13 bases map to TRBD2. The CDR3 runs to 15 residues. V lost 7 bases to trimming and J lost 5 bases; unmatched junction nucleotides: 8. The germline gives CDR1 MNHEY, CDR2 SVGAGI. The CDR3: CASTGGTSGTNEQYF. CDR3 nucleotides: TGTGCCAGCACGGGGGGGACTAGCGGGACCAACGAGCAGTACTTC.

This clone was detected only once. This rearrangement joins TRBV7-9 to TRBJ1-1; 7 bases are shared with TRBD1. The CDR3 has 16 residues. Trimming removed 4 bases from V and 2 bases from J; junction bases left unmatched: 10. CDR1 and CDR2 from the germline V gene are SEHNR and FQNEAQ (reference sequence). The CDR3: CASSSTGAPRNTEAFF. Written as DNA, the CDR3 is TGTGCCAGCAGCTCAACAGGGGCCCCACGAAACACTGAAGCTTTCTTT.

This clone showed up just once. As DNA, the CDR3 is TGTGCCAGCAGTTCATATCCCGGACAGGGGGTCTATGGCTACACCTTC. Amino acids: CASSSYPGQGVYGYTF. The chain joins TRBV27 to TRBJ1-2, with 10 nucleotides matching TRBD1. Germline trimming cut 4 bases from V and 4 bases from J; bases unmatched to any gene: 9. The CDR3 is 16 amino acids. Germline V lookup: CDR1 MNHEY, CDR2 SMNVEV (reference sequence).

V usage is TRBV7-3 and J usage is TRBJ2-5, with D possibly matching TRBD1 (6 bases). V was trimmed by 5 bases and J by 4 bases, leaving 14 bases between them. The length of the CDR3 is 14 residues. The V gene's germline CDR1 is SGHTA and CDR2 FQGTGA. CDR3 loop: CASSSNREGETQYF. For the CDR3, the DNA is TGTGCCAGCAGCAGTAACAGGGAAGGAGAGACCCAGTACTTC.

As concerns this clone: Germline is not matched at one junction end, which may reflect a read error. The CDR3 DNA sequence: TGTGCCAGCAGTGGACAGGGTGCCCGCTTC. Residues: CASSGQGARF. The chain is built from TRBV2 and TRBJ2-7, with 7 bases matching TRBD1. CDR1 is SNHLY, CDR2 FYNNEI, per germline. This CDR3 is 10 amino acids long. Based on the CDR3 plus reference TRBV2 and TRBJ2-7, the full variable domain is EPEVTQTPSHQVTQMGQEVILRCVPISNHLYFYWYRQILGQKVEFLVSFYNNEISEKSEIFDDQFSVERPDGSNFTLKIRSTKLEDSAMYFCASSGQGARFGPGTRLTVT.

The rearrangement links TRBV5-1 to TRBJ2-1; 9 bases align to TRBD2. The CDR3 sequence is 20 residues long. Trimming at V came to 0 bases and at J to 9 bases, leaving 22 bases not matched to a gene. CDR1 is SGHRS and CDR2 is YFSETQ in the germline V gene. DNA for the CDR3: TGCGCCAGCAGCTTGGCAGGGACTAGCTTAGGGGCCCGGTTCTCGGGTGAGCAGTTCTTC. Protein product: CASSLAGTSLGARFSGEQFF.

This CDR3 is CASSSGNPTGVYGYTF. For the CDR3, the DNA is TGTGCCAGCAGCTCCGGGAATCCGACAGGGGTCTATGGCTACACCTTC. The V and J genes are TRBV5-4 and TRBJ1-2; TRBD1 agrees at 8 bases. From germline, CDR1 is SGHNT and CDR2 YYREEE (reference sequence). The CDR3 length is 16 residues. Germline trimming cut 3 bases from V and 4 bases from J; bases unmatched to any gene: 11.

J is TRBJ2-7 and V is TRBV4-2, with a possible D match to TRBD2 (6 bases). Germline CDR1 LGHNA, CDR2 YNFKEQ. This CDR3 has 15 residues. V was cut by 1 base and J by 2 bases, with 12 bases left in between. The CDR3 reads CASSQGMGGTYEQYF. The DNA for the CDR3 is TGTGCCAGCAGCCAAGGAATGGGCGGGACCTACGAGCAGTACTTC.

The chain couples TRBV2 to TRBJ1-2; 11 bases match TRBD1. Per germline, CDR1 SNHLY and CDR2 FYNNEI. Trimming took 0 bases from V and 2 from J; bases not matched to a gene: 5. This CDR3 has 17 residues. This CDR3 is CASSEAPGQGVNYGYTF. CDR3 sequence (DNA): TGTGCCAGCAGTGAAGCCCCGGGACAGGGGGTGAACTATGGCTACACCTTC.

V is TRBV5-1 and J is TRBJ2-7; TRBD1 matches 11 bases. CDR3 size: 17 residues. Germline-derived CDR1 and CDR2 are SGHRS and YFSETQ. J lost 2 bases, V lost 0 bases, and 7 bases had no gene match. DNA for the CDR3: TGCGCCAGCAGCTTGGGGGAGTGGGGACAGGGGGCCTACGAGCAGTACTTC. Amino acid sequence: CASSLGEWGQGAYEQYF. The full variable domain, rest sourced from reference TRBV5-1 and TRBJ2-7, is KAGVTQTPRYLIKTRGQQVTLSCSPISGHRSVSWYQQTPGQGLQFLFEYFSETQRNKGNFPGRFSGRQFSNSRSEMNVSTLELGDSALYLCASSLGEWGQGAYEQYFGPGTRLTVT.

This clone has a single count. The chain couples TRBV6-1 to TRBJ1-1; tentative D call: TRBD1 (5 bases). The CDR3 consists of 13 residues. CDR1 is MNHNS and CDR2 is SASEGT in the germline V gene. Trimming shortened V by 5 bases and J by 5 bases, and 12 bases separated the two germline ends. The CDR3 DNA sequence: TGTGCCAGCAGTAGCTACGGGGGTACTGAAGCTTTCTTT. Protein: CASSSYGGTEAFF.

This chain joins TRBV4-1 and TRBJ2-3, with D maybe TRBD2 (5 bases). V lost 3 bases and J 5 bases, leaving 12 bases between the germline ends. Germline CDR1 and CDR2: MGHRA and YSYEKL. This CDR3 is built from 14 residues. CDR3 protein: CASSQGFGGDTQYF. In nucleotides, the CDR3 is TGCGCCAGCAGCCAGGGTTTTGGAGGAGATACGCAGTATTTT.

This clone has only a few counts. The CDR3, as DNA: TGTGCCAGCAGTTACTCTCCTAGCGGAAACGAGCAGTACTTC. Its translation is CASSYSPSGNEQYF. J is TRBJ2-7 and V is TRBV6-5, with 7 bases lining up with TRBD2. The CDR3 runs 14 residues. The junction had 4 bases not matched to a gene; V was cut back by 0 bases and J by 5 bases. CDR1 MNHEY and CDR2 SVGAGI come from the germline V gene.

The chain joins TRBV5-1 to TRBJ2-5; maybe TRBD1 (6 bases). Looked up from germline, CDR1 is SGHRS and CDR2 is YFSETQ. The V end lost 0 bases, the J end lost 5 bases, and 14 bases lay between the germline ends. CDR3 length: 15 residues. The CDR3 bases are TGCGCCAGCAGCTTGGCGGGCAGGGGCATGGAGACCCAGTACTTC. Its translation is CASSLAGRGMETQYF.